This T cell receptor beta chain was sequenced during a study of T-cell memory formation after mild COVID-19. Across the study: The two donors had largely donor-specific TCR clusters.

Germline V gives CDR1 SGHRS, CDR2 YFSETQ. Trimming removed 5 bases at V and 7 bases at J, with 16 bases between. This CDR3 has 13 amino acids. UMIs and sample barcodes were carried by the TCR alpha and TCR beta cDNA libraries that 5'RACE produced using constant-segment primers. Using its own MiXCR run on the 5' RACE reads, TCRdb lists one record per CDR3 protein. The data contain 58,000 or so distinct CDR3 sequences, approximately 30% of them singletons. The material sequenced was PBMCs or a T cell subset sorted from them (not recorded which). The chain employs TRBV5-1 and TRBJ2-7, with D perhaps TRBD1 (5 bases). The TCR was taken from a man aged 18 to 30 who had mild COVID-19 (a few samples of this study predate the infection). Cell type and time point are not known. The CDR3 DNA follows: TGCGCCAGCAGAAGGGGCGACGCCGAAGAGCAGTACGTC. Protein: CASRRGDAEEQYV.